A selection of T cell receptor beta chains follows, all from one sample in a study of cytomegalovirus exposure and HLA in healthy donors. Generated by immunoSEQ multiplex PCR, the TCRdb table keeps only in-frame clones and is missing some. The data contain a few hundred thousand clones, roughly 89% of them singletons. The specimen sequenced was PBMCs. Receptors originate from a woman aged 18-29 years in good health and CMV-seronegative. The CDR3 runs from the conserved cysteine through the conserved F or W. D genes are given only for firm matches. Clone size is stated in some rows and not others, as once, few, many or a class when expanded.

v_call: TRBV13
clone_size: -
j_call: TRBJ2-1
d_call: TRBD2
cdr3_length: 17
cdr3_aa: CASSLGRSGGSYNEQFF
cdr3_nt: TGTGCCAGCAGCTTAGGCAGGAGCGGGGGATCCTACAATGAGCAGTTCTTC

v_call: TRBV5-1
clone_size: few
j_call: TRBJ2-5
d_call: -
cdr3_length: 12
cdr3_aa: CASSFLQETQYF
cdr3_nt: TGCGCCAGCAGCTTCCTCCAAGAGACCCAGTACTTC

v_call: TRBV29-1
clone_size: -
j_call: TRBJ1-2
d_call: -
cdr3_length: 13
cdr3_aa: CSVEGTTNYGYTF
cdr3_nt: TGCAGCGTTGAAGGGACAACCAACTATGGCTACACCTTC

v_call: TRBV7-9
clone_size: -
j_call: TRBJ2-2
d_call: -
cdr3_length: 13
cdr3_aa: CASGLTGPGELFF
cdr3_nt: TGTGCCAGCGGCTTAACAGGGCCCGGGGAGCTGTTTTTT

v_call: TRBV2
clone_size: -
j_call: TRBJ1-1
d_call: -
cdr3_length: 15
cdr3_aa: CASSEQGGLNTEAFF
cdr3_nt: TGTGCCAGCAGTGAACAGGGAGGACTAAACACTGAAGCTTTCTTT

v_call: TRBV12-5
clone_size: -
j_call: TRBJ2-3
d_call: TRBD2
cdr3_length: 19
cdr3_aa: CASGSTGTSGGAWRGAQYF
cdr3_nt: TGTGCTAGTGGTTCGACAGGGACTAGCGGGGGGGCCTGGCGAGGTGCGCAGTATTTT

v_call: TRBV4-2
clone_size: -
j_call: TRBJ2-1
d_call: -
cdr3_length: 17
cdr3_aa: CASSQGIGADSYNEQFF
cdr3_nt: TGTGCCAGCAGCCAAGGAATAGGGGCGGACTCCTACAATGAGCAGTTCTTC

v_call: TRBV5-1
clone_size: -
j_call: TRBJ2-5
d_call: TRBD1
cdr3_length: 14
cdr3_aa: CASSLVGGGETQYF
cdr3_nt: TGCGCCAGCAGCTTGGTAGGGGGCGGTGAGACCCAGTACTTC

v_call: TRBV10-3
clone_size: -
j_call: TRBJ1-2
d_call: -
cdr3_length: 13
cdr3_aa: CAISDRANYGYTF
cdr3_nt: TGTGCCATCAGTGACAGGGCTAACTATGGCTACACCTTC

v_call: TRBV4-1
clone_size: few
j_call: TRBJ1-2
d_call: -
cdr3_length: 14
cdr3_aa: CASSSYGGRDGYTF
cdr3_nt: TGCGCCAGCAGCTCATACGGGGGTCGGGATGGCTACACCTTC

v_call: TRBV11-2
clone_size: -
j_call: TRBJ1-5
d_call: -
cdr3_length: 20
cdr3_aa: CASSLDRPREVNVKNQPQHF
cdr3_nt: TGTGCCAGCAGCTTAGATCGGCCAAGGGAGGTTAACGTGAAAAATCAGCCCCAGCATTTT

v_call: TRBV6-4
clone_size: few
j_call: TRBJ1-1
d_call: TRBD1
cdr3_length: 14
cdr3_aa: CASRRDSWNTEAFF
cdr3_nt: TGTGCCAGCAGAAGGGACAGTTGGAACACTGAAGCTTTCTTT

v_call: TRBV14
clone_size: few
j_call: TRBJ1-2
d_call: TRBD1
cdr3_length: 13
cdr3_aa: CASSPGQGYGYTF
cdr3_nt: TGTGCCAGCAGCCCCGGACAGGGCTATGGCTACACCTTC

v_call: TRBV7-9
clone_size: -
j_call: TRBJ1-3
d_call: -
cdr3_length: 14
cdr3_aa: CASNQGISGNTIYF
cdr3_nt: TGTGCCAGCAACCAGGGGATAAGTGGAAACACCATATATTTT

v_call: TRBV6-5
clone_size: -
j_call: TRBJ1-1
d_call: -
cdr3_length: 12
cdr3_aa: CASRSSAAEAFF
cdr3_nt: TGTGCCAGCAGGTCCTCGGCGGCTGAAGCTTTCTTT

v_call: TRBV25-1
clone_size: -
j_call: TRBJ2-5
d_call: -
cdr3_length: 12
cdr3_aa: CASSEYELAQYF
cdr3_nt: TGTGCCAGCAGTGAATATGAGTTGGCCCAGTACTTC

v_call: TRBV10-1
clone_size: -
j_call: TRBJ2-1
d_call: -
cdr3_length: 14
cdr3_aa: CASSETSGFGEQFF
cdr3_nt: TGCGCCAGCAGTGAGACCTCAGGGTTTGGTGAGCAGTTCTTC

v_call: TRBV2
clone_size: -
j_call: TRBJ2-7
d_call: TRBD2
cdr3_length: 16
cdr3_aa: CASTPVGGGAIYEQYF
cdr3_nt: TGTGCCAGCACCCCGGTGGGCGGGGGGGCAATATACGAGCAGTACTTC

v_call: TRBV5-4
clone_size: -
j_call: TRBJ1-1
d_call: -
cdr3_length: 14
cdr3_aa: CASTGRGGSAEAFF
cdr3_nt: TGTGCCAGCACCGGTCGGGGGGGAAGCGCTGAAGCTTTCTTT

v_call: TRBV5-1
clone_size: -
j_call: TRBJ1-5
d_call: TRBD1
cdr3_length: 15
cdr3_aa: CASSPGGSGNQPQHF
cdr3_nt: TGCGCCAGCAGCCCAGGGGGCTCGGGCAATCAGCCCCAGCATTTT

v_call: TRBV18
clone_size: -
j_call: TRBJ1-1
d_call: -
cdr3_length: 16
cdr3_aa: CASSSAVSQGTTEAFF
cdr3_nt: TGTGCCAGCTCATCCGCGGTTAGTCAGGGGACCACTGAAGCTTTCTTT

v_call: TRBV11-2
clone_size: -
j_call: TRBJ2-7
d_call: TRBD2
cdr3_length: 16
cdr3_aa: CASSLGTSTTNYEQYF
cdr3_nt: TGTGCCAGCAGCTTAGGGACTAGCACGACGAACTACGAGCAGTACTTC

v_call: TRBV5-1
clone_size: -
j_call: TRBJ2-5
d_call: TRBD1
cdr3_length: 15
cdr3_aa: CASSPPGTAQETQYF
cdr3_nt: TGCGCCAGCAGCCCTCCCGGGACAGCCCAAGAGACCCAGTACTTC

v_call: TRBV5-4
clone_size: -
j_call: TRBJ2-7
d_call: TRBD2
cdr3_length: 16
cdr3_aa: CASSHLVAGAPFEQYF
cdr3_nt: TGTGCCAGCAGCCACCTAGTAGCGGGGGCGCCCTTCGAGCAGTACTTC

v_call: TRBV2
clone_size: -
j_call: TRBJ1-5
d_call: TRBD1
cdr3_length: 15
cdr3_aa: CASSLDRGSNQPQHF
cdr3_nt: TGTGCCAGCAGCCTCGACAGGGGGAGCAATCAGCCCCAGCATTTT

v_call: TRBV6-5
clone_size: -
j_call: TRBJ1-1
d_call: -
cdr3_length: 15
cdr3_aa: CASSYSGREYTEAFF
cdr3_nt: TGTGCCAGCAGTTACTCAGGCAGGGAATACACTGAAGCTTTCTTT

v_call: TRBV25-1
clone_size: -
j_call: TRBJ1-5
d_call: -
cdr3_length: 13
cdr3_aa: CASSESEYQPQHF
cdr3_nt: TGTGCCAGCAGTGAATCGGAGTATCAGCCCCAGCATTTT

v_call: TRBV19
clone_size: -
j_call: TRBJ1-2
d_call: -
cdr3_length: 16
cdr3_aa: CASSPPGGLNNYGYTF
cdr3_nt: TGTGCCAGTAGCCCGCCGGGGGGCCTAAACAACTATGGCTACACCTTC

v_call: TRBV19
clone_size: once
j_call: TRBJ1-1
d_call: TRBD1
cdr3_length: 17
cdr3_aa: CASSMGTARGVNTEAFF
cdr3_nt: TGTGCCAGTAGTATGGGGACAGCCCGAGGAGTGAACACTGAAGCTTTCTTT

v_call: TRBV5-1
clone_size: -
j_call: TRBJ2-1
d_call: TRBD2
cdr3_length: 16
cdr3_aa: CASSTLTSGGSNEQFF
cdr3_nt: TGCGCCAGCAGCACCTTGACTAGCGGGGGTTCCAATGAGCAGTTCTTC

v_call: TRBV11-1
clone_size: -
j_call: TRBJ2-7
d_call: -
cdr3_length: 16
cdr3_aa: CASSLRGLGDKYEQYF
cdr3_nt: TGTGCCAGCAGCTTAAGGGGTTTGGGGGACAAATACGAGCAGTACTTC

v_call: TRBV25-1
clone_size: -
j_call: TRBJ1-1
d_call: TRBD1
cdr3_length: 16
cdr3_aa: CASSRPLQGARTEAFF
cdr3_nt: TGTGCCAGCAGCAGACCCTTACAGGGGGCACGGACTGAAGCTTTCTTT

v_call: TRBV2
clone_size: -
j_call: TRBJ2-2
d_call: -
cdr3_length: 13
cdr3_aa: CASSAQGAGELFF
cdr3_nt: TGTGCCAGCAGTGCACAGGGTGCCGGGGAGCTGTTTTTT

v_call: TRBV5-1
clone_size: -
j_call: TRBJ2-2
d_call: TRBD1
cdr3_length: 14
cdr3_aa: CASSPTGAQMELFF
cdr3_nt: TGCGCCAGCAGCCCGACAGGGGCACAGATGGAGCTGTTTTTT

v_call: TRBV7-2
clone_size: few
j_call: TRBJ1-6
d_call: -
cdr3_length: 13
cdr3_aa: CASSIRRNSPLHF
cdr3_nt: TGTGCCAGCTCAATTCGGCGGAATTCACCCCTCCACTTT

v_call: TRBV5-1
clone_size: -
j_call: TRBJ2-1
d_call: TRBD1
cdr3_length: 14
cdr3_aa: CASSLGQGAHEQFF
cdr3_nt: TGCGCCAGCAGCCTAGGACAGGGAGCCCATGAGCAGTTCTTC

v_call: TRBV9
clone_size: -
j_call: TRBJ2-7
d_call: TRBD1
cdr3_length: 14
cdr3_aa: CASSVATGGDEQYF
cdr3_nt: TGTGCCAGCAGCGTAGCGACAGGGGGCGACGAGCAGTACTTC

v_call: TRBV4-1
clone_size: -
j_call: TRBJ2-1
d_call: TRBD1
cdr3_length: 15
cdr3_aa: CAARPGTGPYNEQFF
cdr3_nt: TGCGCCGCAAGACCCGGGACAGGGCCATACAATGAGCAGTTCTTC

v_call: TRBV18
clone_size: -
j_call: TRBJ1-1
d_call: -
cdr3_length: 14
cdr3_aa: CASRQSLEDTEAFF
cdr3_nt: TGTGCCAGCCGTCAAAGCCTCGAGGACACTGAAGCTTTCTTT

v_call: TRBV5-1
clone_size: -
j_call: TRBJ2-2
d_call: TRBD2
cdr3_length: 16
cdr3_aa: CASSLDAGGRTGELFF
cdr3_nt: TGCGCCAGCAGCTTGGATGCGGGGGGGCGGACCGGGGAGCTGTTTTTT

v_call: TRBV9
clone_size: -
j_call: TRBJ2-5
d_call: TRBD2
cdr3_length: 15
cdr3_aa: CASSVGGGGQETQYF
cdr3_nt: TGTGCCAGCAGCGTTGGTGGCGGGGGCCAAGAGACCCAGTACTTC

v_call: TRBV5-1
clone_size: -
j_call: TRBJ2-7
d_call: TRBD1
cdr3_length: 16
cdr3_aa: CASSLLSRDRVYEQYF
cdr3_nt: TGCGCCAGCAGCTTGCTAAGCCGGGACAGGGTCTACGAGCAGTACTTC

v_call: TRBV10-3
clone_size: -
j_call: TRBJ1-1
d_call: -
cdr3_length: 15
cdr3_aa: CAISESRGDNTEAFF
cdr3_nt: TGTGCCATCAGTGAGTCAAGGGGCGATAACACTGAAGCTTTCTTT

v_call: TRBV5-4
clone_size: -
j_call: TRBJ2-3
d_call: TRBD2
cdr3_length: 17
cdr3_aa: CASSAGLAGPSTDTQYF
cdr3_nt: TGTGCCAGCAGCGCCGGACTAGCGGGACCTAGCACAGATACGCAGTATTTT

v_call: TRBV14
clone_size: -
j_call: TRBJ1-1
d_call: -
cdr3_length: 14
cdr3_aa: CASSQEYRQPEAFF
cdr3_nt: TGTGCCAGCAGCCAAGAATATCGACAGCCTGAAGCTTTCTTT

v_call: TRBV7-9
clone_size: -
j_call: TRBJ1-2
d_call: TRBD1
cdr3_length: 15
cdr3_aa: CASSFNRGNDYGYTF
cdr3_nt: TGTGCCAGCAGCTTTAACAGGGGGAACGACTATGGCTACACCTTC